This record covers a single T cell receptor beta chain. What it recognizes is unknown. The record originates from a study of cytomegalovirus exposure and HLA in healthy donors. PCR was performed using 60 Vbeta and 13 Jbeta primers. Only in-frame clones appear in the TCRdb table, and some are missing; sequencing was by immunoSEQ multiplex PCR. The data show approximately 160,000 clones, around 68% seen once. Study results and limitations: It was only CMV serostatus that was available as immune exposure information. Whilst most TCR sequences proved rare, a subset of public TCRs occurred across many donors. A later analysis found TCR association rates differed by HLA locus, highest for DRB1 and lowest for HLA-C.

Germline loops: CDR1 ENHRY, CDR2 SYGVKD. V gave up 6 bases and J gave up 3 bases; unmatched junction bases: 7. This CDR3 has 14 residues. V is TRBV10-3 and J is TRBJ2-7, with TRBD2 matching over 8 bases. This TCR derives from a woman in her forties in good health and CMV-seropositive. Sequenced sample: PBMCs. The CDR3 DNA sequence: TGTGCCATCAGGGGATCCGGGACTAGCTACGAGCAGTACTTC. It yields the protein CAIRGSGTSYEQYF.